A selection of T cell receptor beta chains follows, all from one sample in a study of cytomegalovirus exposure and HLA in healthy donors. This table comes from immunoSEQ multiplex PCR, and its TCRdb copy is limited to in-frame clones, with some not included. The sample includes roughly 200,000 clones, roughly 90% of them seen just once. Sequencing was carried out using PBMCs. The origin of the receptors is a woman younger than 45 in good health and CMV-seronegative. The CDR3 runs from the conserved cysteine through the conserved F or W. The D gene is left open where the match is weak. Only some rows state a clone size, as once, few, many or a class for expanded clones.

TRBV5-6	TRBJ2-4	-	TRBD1	TGTGCCAGCAGCTTTGGACAGGGGGCGGCGGCCAAAAACATTCAGTACTTC	CASSFGQGAAAKNIQYF
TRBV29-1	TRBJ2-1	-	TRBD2	TGCAGCGGCACCGGGACTACCCACAATGAGCAGTTCTTC	CSGTGTTHNEQFF
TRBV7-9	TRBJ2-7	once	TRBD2	TGTGCCAGCAGCGGGCGGACTAGCGGGAGCTCCTACGAGCAGTACTTC	CASSGRTSGSSYEQYF
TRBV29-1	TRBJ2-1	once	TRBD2	TGCAACGGTGGAATCTCTAGCGGGAGGGCCGATGAGCAGTTCTTC	CNGGISSGRADEQFF
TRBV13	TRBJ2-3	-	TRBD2	TGTGCCAGCAGCCCGGGACTAGCGGATACGCAGTATTTT	CASSPGLADTQYF
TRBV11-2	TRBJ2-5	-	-	TGTGCCAGCAGCTTAATGACAGGCCAAGAGACCCAGTACTTC	CASSLMTGQETQYF
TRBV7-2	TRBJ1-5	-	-	TGTGCCAGCAGCTTCGGAGGTCAGCCCCAGCATTTT	CASSFGGQPQHF
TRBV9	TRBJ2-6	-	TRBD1	TGTGCCAGCAGCAAACAGGGGGCCGGGGCCAACGTCCTGACTTTC	CASSKQGAGANVLTF
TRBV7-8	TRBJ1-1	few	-	TGTGCCAGCAGCTTCGGACTGAGGAACACTGAAGCTTTCTTT	CASSFGLRNTEAFF
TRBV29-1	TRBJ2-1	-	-	TGCAGCGTTTTGGGACTGATTCTTGATTACAATGAGCAGTTCTTC	CSVLGLILDYNEQFF
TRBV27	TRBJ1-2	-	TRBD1	TGTGCCAGCAGGCCACAGGGGGCTGGAAACTATGGCTACACCTTC	CASRPQGAGNYGYTF
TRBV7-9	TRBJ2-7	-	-	TGTGCCAGCAGCTTATCCGGTATCTACGAGCAGTACTTC	CASSLSGIYEQYF
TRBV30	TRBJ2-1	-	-	TGTGCCTGGAGGGACAGAATAAATCTTCATAATGAGCAGTTCTTC	CAWRDRINLHNEQFF
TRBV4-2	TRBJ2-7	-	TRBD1	TGTGCCAGCAGCCAAGGGACAGGGGATTCCTACGAGCAGTACTTC	CASSQGTGDSYEQYF
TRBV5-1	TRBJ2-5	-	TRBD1	TGCGCCAGCACCTTTCGGGACAGTTCATCCGGCGAGACCCAGTACTTC	CASTFRDSSSGETQYF
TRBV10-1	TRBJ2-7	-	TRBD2	TGCGCCAGCAGTGAGGCGGGAGGGCCGTACGAGCAGTACTTC	CASSEAGGPYEQYF
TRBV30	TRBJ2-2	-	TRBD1	TGTGCCTGGACCCGGGACAGGGCCACCGGGGAGCTGTTTTTT	CAWTRDRATGELFF
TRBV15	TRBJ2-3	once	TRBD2	TGTGCCACCAGGGTGACTAGCGGCACAGATACGCAGTATTTT	CATRVTSGTDTQYF
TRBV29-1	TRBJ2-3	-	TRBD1	TGCAGCGTTGGGACAGGGGCCACAGATACGCAGTATTTT	CSVGTGATDTQYF
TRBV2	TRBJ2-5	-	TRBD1	TGTGCCAGCCCCGGAAGAAGGGGACAGAAGACCCAAGAGACCCAGTACTTC	CASPGRRGQKTQETQYF
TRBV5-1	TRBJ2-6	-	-	TGCGCCAGCAGCTTGTCGCACAGAGTCTCTGGGGCCAACGTCCTGACTTTC	CASSLSHRVSGANVLTF
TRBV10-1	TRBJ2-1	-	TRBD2	TGCGCCAGCAGTGAGTCGCCCGGACTAGCGGGGGAGCAGTTCTTC	CASSESPGLAGEQFF
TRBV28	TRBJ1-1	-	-	TGTGCCAGCAGTTTGGGGCTGGGAACTGAAGCTTTCTTT	CASSLGLGTEAFF
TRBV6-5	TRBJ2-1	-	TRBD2	TGTGCCAGCAGTTCGGCGGGACTAGGCTCCTACAATGAGCAGTTCTTC	CASSSAGLGSYNEQFF
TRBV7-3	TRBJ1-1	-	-	TGTGCCAGCAGCAGGTATAGGCCGGGTGAGAAAGCTTTCTTT	CASSRYRPGEKAFF
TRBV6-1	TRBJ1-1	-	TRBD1	TGTGCCAGCACCCAGACAGGGTGGACTGAAGCTTTCTTT	CASTQTGWTEAFF
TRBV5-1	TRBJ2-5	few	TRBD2	TGCGCCAGCAGCTTGATCGGGGGGGGAGAGACCCAGTACTTC	CASSLIGGGETQYF
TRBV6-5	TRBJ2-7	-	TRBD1	TGTGCCAGCAGTCTCGGACAGGCGTCTATTTACGAGCAGTACTTC	CASSLGQASIYEQYF